A single sample gave rise to the 32 T cell receptor beta chains below, sequenced in a study of cytomegalovirus exposure and HLA in healthy donors. Both 60 Vbeta primers and 13 Jbeta primers went into the PCR. The repertoire was sequenced with immunoSEQ multiplex PCR; TCRdb's copy has only in-frame clones and lacks some. The sample includes approximately 170,000 clones, roughly 80% of them seen just once. Sequences were obtained from PBMCs. These receptors were collected from a young woman in good health and CMV-seronegative.

The V gene is TRBV4-3, the J gene TRBJ2-7; possible D gene TRBD2, 5 bases. V gave up 2 bases and J gave up 4 bases, with 15 bases separating them. The CDR3 consists of 15 residues. Looked up from germline, CDR1 is LGHNA and CDR2 is YSLEER. The CDR3 DNA sequence: TGCGCCAGCAGCCAAACCCCCGGAGGCGTTTACGAGCAGTACTTC. Its translation is CASSQTPGGVYEQYF.

The chain is built from TRBV19 and TRBJ2-2, with 8 positions matching TRBD1. This CDR3 contains 15 residues. J lost 3 bases, V lost 7 bases, and 7 bases had no gene match. Germline V gene lookup returns CDR1 LNHDA and CDR2 SQIVND (reference sequence). The CDR3 loop reads CASNPIQGDTGELFF. The CDR3 DNA follows: TGTGCCAGTAATCCCATACAGGGGGACACCGGGGAGCTGTTTTTT.

J is TRBJ1-5 and V is TRBV5-6; possibly TRBD1 for D (6 bases). V lost 3 bases and J 7 bases, leaving 14 bases between the germline ends. The CDR3 has 14 amino acids. Germline V gene lookup returns CDR1 SGHDT and CDR2 YYEEEE. The CDR3: CASSSYDRPQPQHF. The CDR3 bases are TGTGCCAGCAGCTCTTACGACAGGCCCCAGCCCCAGCATTTT.

This rearrangement joins TRBV29-1 to TRBJ2-7, with TRBD2 matching over 13 bases. The CDR3 sequence is 13 residues long. Germline V gives CDR1 SQVTM, CDR2 ANQGSEA. Trimming took 4 bases from V and 5 from J; bases not matched to a gene: 2. DNA for the CDR3: TGCAGCGTTGCCGGACTAGCGGGAGACGAGCAGTACTTC. Protein sequence: CSVAGLAGDEQYF.

The chain is built from TRBV19 and TRBJ1-5; possibly TRBD1 for D (5 bases). Germline V gives CDR1 LNHDA, CDR2 SQIVND (reference sequence). The CDR3 spans 13 residues. V lost 7 bases and J 0 bases, leaving 7 bases between the germline ends. CDR3 protein: CASKDNSNQPQHF. The CDR3 DNA follows: TGTGCCAGTAAGGACAATAGCAATCAGCCCCAGCATTTT.

The chain joins TRBV7-9 to TRBJ2-7, with D maybe TRBD2 (6 bases). This CDR3 contains 16 residues. Deletions cut 10 bases from V and 0 bases from J, with 22 bases between. Germline lookup yields CDR1 SEHNR and CDR2 FQNEAQ (reference sequence). The CDR3 is CATQGGGSQLSYEQYF. The CDR3 DNA sequence: TGTGCCACCCAGGGTGGAGGGAGTCAACTCTCCTACGAGCAGTACTTC.

This clone is a singleton in its sample. V usage is TRBV27 and J usage is TRBJ1-1, with D unresolved. The CDR3 runs 13 residues. The germline gives CDR1 MNHEY, CDR2 SMNVEV (reference sequence). The V end was cut by 7 bases, the J end by 6 bases, with 15 bases between. CDR3: CASTYGRGAEAFF. The CDR3 DNA is TGTGCCAGCACCTACGGGAGAGGCGCTGAAGCTTTCTTT.

The CDR3 spells CASLVNRGYIQYF. In DNA form, the CDR3 reads TGTGCCAGCCTTGTGAATAGGGGTTACATTCAGTACTTC. This rearrangement joins TRBV6-1 to TRBJ2-4, with D tentatively TRBD1 (5 bases). The length of the CDR3 is 13 residues. Germline V gene lookup returns CDR1 MNHNS and CDR2 SASEGT. The V end lost 8 bases, the J end lost 8 bases, and 16 bases lay between the germline ends.

V gene TRBV4-3 combines with J gene TRBJ2-5; 9 nucleotides line up with TRBD1. CDR1 and CDR2 (germline): LGHNA, YSLEER. The CDR3 covers 18 residues. V trimming: 3 bases; J trimming: 2 bases; junction bases outside the gene matches: 13. The CDR3, as DNA: TGCGCCAGCAGCCAGAGTTACAGGGGGCGCTTGCGGCAAGAGACCCAGTACTTC. Translating it yields CASSQSYRGRLRQETQYF.

This sequence joins TRBV6-1 and TRBJ1-5, with TRBD1 matching 7 bases. This CDR3 spans 17 amino acids. The germline gives CDR1 MNHNS, CDR2 SASEGT. After removal of 4 bases from V and 7 bases from J, the junction contained 16 bases not matched to a gene. DNA of the CDR3: TGTGCCAGCAGTGCCTTATCTCACGAGGCAGGGGGACAGCCCCAGCATTTT. Translated, it gives CASSALSHEAGGQPQHF.

The chain carries TRBV25-1 and TRBJ1-1, with D uncertain. The CDR3 runs 12 residues. V lost 3 bases and J lost 7, with 9 bases in between. The V gene's germline CDR1 is MGHDK and CDR2 SYGVNS. CDR3 nucleotides: TGTGCCAGCAGTGATCGAGGGAATGAAGCTTTCTTT. Translating it yields CASSDRGNEAFF.

This sequence joins TRBV29-1 and TRBJ1-2; D gene unclear. CDR3 length: 12 residues. The V end was cut by 6 bases, the J end by 0 bases, with 8 bases between. Germline loops: CDR1 SQVTM, CDR2 ANQGSEA. DNA of the CDR3: TGCAGCGTGGTACAAGCTAACTATGGCTACACCTTC. Residues: CSVVQANYGYTF.

CDR3 nucleotide sequence: TGTGCCAGCTCACCATCGGGGACAGGCCTTAGGACCCAGTACTTC. This translates into CASSPSGTGLRTQYF. The chain combines TRBV18 with TRBJ2-5; 8 bases agree with TRBD1. Trimming at V came to 2 bases and at J to 7 bases, leaving 9 bases not matched to a gene. Germline loops: CDR1 KGHSH, CDR2 LQKENI. CDR3 size: 15 residues.

The gene calls are TRBV15 and TRBJ2-5, with 8 bases fitting TRBD2. Germline-derived CDR1 and CDR2 are LNHNV and YYDKDF (reference sequence). This CDR3 region has 14 residues. The V segment lost 3 bases and the J segment 6 bases; nucleotides outside the gene matches: 6. The DNA of the CDR3 is TGTGCCACCAGCAGCGGGGGGGGAAAAAAGACCCAGTACTTC. Protein: CATSSGGGKKTQYF. Together with reference TRBV15 and TRBJ2-5, the CDR3 gives the full variable domain: DAMVIQNPRYQVTQFGKPVTLSCSQTLNHNVMYWYQQKSSQAPKLLFHYYDKDFNNEADTPDNFQSRRPNTSFCFLDIRSPGLGDTAMYLCATSSGGGKKTQYFGPGTRLLVL.

This chain joins TRBV9 and TRBJ2-3; 8 nucleotides agree with TRBD2. The CDR3 covers 16 residues. Trimming took 0 bases from V and 2 from J; bases not matched to a gene: 5. Germline loops: CDR1 SGDLS, CDR2 YYNGEE. This chain's CDR3 is CASSVVSSGVTDTQYF. The DNA for the CDR3 is TGTGCCAGCAGCGTAGTGAGTAGCGGGGTCACAGATACGCAGTATTTT. The entire variable domain, with the rest obtained from reference TRBV9 and TRBJ2-3, is as follows: DSGVTQTPKHLITATGQRVTLRCSPRSGDLSVYWYQQSLDQGLQFLIQYYNGEERAKGNILERFSAQQFPDLHSELNLSSLELGDSALYFCASSVVSSGVTDTQYFGPGTRLTVL.

The chain has TRBV7-9 and TRBJ2-7, with 7 bases lining up with TRBD1. V lost 0 bases and J lost 3; bases outside the gene matches: 14. Germline assignment: CDR1 SEHNR and CDR2 FQNEAQ (reference sequence). The CDR3 totals 18 residues. The CDR3 DNA is TGTGCCAGCAGCTTAGCGGATCCCGGGACAGCCCTTTACTACGAGCAGTACTTC. The encoded protein is CASSLADPGTALYYEQYF.

This clone was detected only a few times. The chain recombines TRBV7-3 with TRBJ2-3; tentatively, D is TRBD2 (6 bases). V was cut by 5 bases and J by 0 bases, with 12 bases left in between. The CDR3 consists of 15 residues. Germline loops: CDR1 SGHTA, CDR2 FQGTGA. The CDR3 sequence: CASSPTRGSTDTQYF. For the CDR3, the DNA is TGTGCCAGCAGCCCGACTAGGGGTAGCACAGATACGCAGTATTTT.

The chain links TRBV7-2 to TRBJ2-3, with D tentatively TRBD1 (5 bases). CDR1 and CDR2 from the germline V gene are SGHTA and FQGNSA. The V end was cut by 5 bases, the J end by 2 bases, with 14 bases between. This CDR3 contains 15 residues. CDR3: CASSHTGFDTDTQYF. In nucleotides, the CDR3 is TGTGCCAGCAGCCATACAGGTTTTGACACAGATACGCAGTATTTT.

This clone occurred a few times. The chain links TRBV4-1 to TRBJ1-5; 11 bases align to TRBD1. The CDR3 totals 16 residues. Trimming cost V 4 bases and J 7 bases; bases outside gene matches: 9. Germline V CDR1 and CDR2: MGHRA, YSYEKL. The CDR3 bases are TGCGCCAGCAGCCCTATAGGACAGGGGGCAAGACAGCCCCAGCATTTT. It codes for CASSPIGQGARQPQHF.

This clone was counted between two and nine times. The gene calls are TRBV10-1 and TRBJ1-1; tentatively, D is TRBD1 (5 bases). Germline V gene sequence: CDR1 WNHNN, CDR2 SYGVQD (reference sequence). V lost 6 bases and J lost 7, with 21 bases in between. This CDR3 is built from 15 residues. As DNA, the CDR3 is TGCGCCAGCAGCCTAAACAACGAGGCGGGGGATGAAGCTTTCTTT. This encodes CASSLNNEAGDEAFF.

The J gene is TRBJ2-7, the V gene TRBV11-3, with D perhaps TRBD1 (5 bases). V lost 8 bases and J lost 6, with 14 bases in between. This CDR3 contains 12 residues. Germline loops: CDR1 SGHNT, CDR2 YENEEA. The CDR3 sequence is CASGAVRGEQYF. The CDR3 DNA reads TGTGCCAGCGGGGCGGTCCGTGGCGAGCAGTACTTC.

This chain connects TRBV27 to TRBJ1-2; 7 nucleotides match TRBD1. The CDR3 loop spans 15 amino acids. The germline V gene encodes CDR1 MNHEY and CDR2 SMNVEV (reference sequence). V lost 2 bases to trimming and J lost 2 bases; unmatched junction nucleotides: 5. This chain's CDR3 is CASSLTVTGNYGYTF. In DNA form, the CDR3 reads TGTGCCAGCAGTTTAACGGTGACAGGGAACTATGGCTACACCTTC.

The J gene is TRBJ1-5, the V gene TRBV5-1; a weak D match, TRBD1 (6 bases). This CDR3 contains 15 residues. The V gene's germline CDR1 is SGHRS and CDR2 YFSETQ. The V end lost 0 bases, the J end lost 1 base, and 8 bases lay between the germline ends. CDR3 bases: TGCGCCAGCAGCTTGGCCGGACAGAGCAATCAGCCCCAGCATTTT. It specifies CASSLAGQSNQPQHF.

This clone turned up a few times. The gene calls are TRBV7-9 and TRBJ1-3; 7 nucleotides agree with TRBD1. The germline gives CDR1 SEHNR, CDR2 FQNEAQ (reference sequence). V shed 1 base, J shed 6 bases, and the junction held 6 bases outside the gene matches. The CDR3 has 15 residues. The CDR3 spells CASSLERGGENTIYF. As DNA, the CDR3 is TGTGCCAGCAGCTTAGAACGAGGGGGCGAAAACACCATATATTTT.

The chain recombines TRBV6-6 with TRBJ2-7; 9 bases line up with TRBD2. The J segment lost 3 bases and the V segment lost 4 bases, leaving 7 bases of the junction unmatched. This CDR3 contains 15 residues. Germline-derived CDR1 and CDR2 are MNHNY and SVGAGI (reference sequence). CDR3 residues: CASSSPGTSSYEQYF. The CDR3 region has the DNA TGTGCCAGCAGTTCGCCCGGGACTAGCAGCTACGAGCAGTACTTC.

The chain uses TRBV21-1 and TRBJ2-4; whether TRBD1, the table's D call, matches the DNA was not checked. TRBV21-1 is given as a pseudogene. The length of the CDR3 is 16 residues. Here the CDR3 DNA reads TGTGCCAGCAGCAAAAGGACAGGAGGGGCCAAAAACATTCAGTACTTC. Protein: CASSKRTGGAKNIQYF.

In the case of this clone: A junction boundary mismatches the germline segment, possibly from a read error. The chain has TRBV7-7 and TRBJ2-5; 8 bases line up with TRBD1. The CDR3 consists of 13 residues. The germline CDR1 and CDR2 sequences are SSHAT and FNYEAQ (reference sequence). The CDR3 reads CASSSRTGMGQYF. The CDR3 DNA reads TGTGCTAGCAGCTCCAGGACAGGGATGGGACAGTACTTC. Full variable domain (rest looked up from reference TRBV7-7 and TRBJ2-5): GAGVSQSPRYKVTKRGQDVTLRCDPISSHATLYWYQQALGQGPEFLTYFNYEAQPDKSGLPSDRFSAERPEGSISTLTIQRTEQRDSAMYRCASSSRTGMGQYFGPGTRLLVL.

The chain is built from TRBV12-5 and TRBJ2-1, with D possibly being TRBD2 (6 bases). Germline values: CDR1 LGHNT, CDR2 FRNRAP. The CDR3 extends over 15 amino acids. Trimming left V 5 bases short and J 4 bases short, with 15 bases between. CDR3 region: CASGHLAPPYNEQFF. CDR3 nucleotides: TGTGCTAGTGGTCACCTAGCGCCTCCTTACAATGAGCAGTTCTTC.

The genes are TRBV6-4 and TRBJ2-3; 11 bases fit TRBD2. CDR1 MRHNA and CDR2 SNTAGT come from the germline V gene. The CDR3 runs 17 residues. The V segment lost 5 bases and the J segment 3 bases; nucleotides outside the gene matches: 10. Written as DNA, the CDR3 is TGTGCCAGCAGTAGGGTAGCGGGAGGGCCAAGAACAGATACGCAGTATTTT. This codes for CASSRVAGGPRTDTQYF.

The chain links TRBV28 to TRBJ2-7, with TRBD1 matching over 7 bases. V shed 5 bases, J shed 6 bases, and the junction held 10 bases outside the gene matches. CDR1 is MDHEN, CDR2 SYDVKM, per germline. The CDR3 covers 14 residues. The CDR3 DNA is TGTGCCAGCAGTCCTACGACAGGGATGACCGAGCAGTACTTC. This gives the protein CASSPTTGMTEQYF.

The chain recombines TRBV5-1 with TRBJ2-7; tentatively, D is TRBD2 (6 bases). The CDR3 runs 17 residues. Looked up from germline, CDR1 is SGHRS and CDR2 is YFSETQ. V was shortened by 4 bases and J by 2 bases, with 22 bases between the two germline ends. CDR3 protein: CASSPTFGGSSTYEQYF. CDR3 DNA: TGCGCCAGCAGCCCCACTTTTGGGGGGAGTTCTACCTACGAGCAGTACTTC.

This clone was observed a handful of times. The gene calls are TRBV5-4 and TRBJ2-1; D unclear. V lost 2 bases, J lost 5 bases, and 5 bases lay in between. From germline, CDR1 is SGHNT and CDR2 YYREEE (reference sequence). The CDR3 runs 12 residues. CDR3: CASSLQDNEQFF. DNA for the CDR3: TGTGCCAGCAGCTTACAAGACAATGAGCAGTTCTTC.